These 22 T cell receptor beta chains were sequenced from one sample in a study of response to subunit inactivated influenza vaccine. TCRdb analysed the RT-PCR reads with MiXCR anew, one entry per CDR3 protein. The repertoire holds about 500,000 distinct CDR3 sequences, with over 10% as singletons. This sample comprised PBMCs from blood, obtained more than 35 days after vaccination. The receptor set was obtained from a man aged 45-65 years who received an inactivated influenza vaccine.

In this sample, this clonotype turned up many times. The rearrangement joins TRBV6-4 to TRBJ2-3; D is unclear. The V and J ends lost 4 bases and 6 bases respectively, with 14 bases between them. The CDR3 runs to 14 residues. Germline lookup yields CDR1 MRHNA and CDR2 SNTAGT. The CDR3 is CASSARPDMDTQYF. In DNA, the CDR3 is TGTGCCAGCAGTGCCCGACCAGACATGGATACGCAGTATTTT.

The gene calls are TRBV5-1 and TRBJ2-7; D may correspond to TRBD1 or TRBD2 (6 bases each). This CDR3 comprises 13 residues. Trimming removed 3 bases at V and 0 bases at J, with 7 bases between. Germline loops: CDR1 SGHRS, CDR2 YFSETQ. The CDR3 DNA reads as TGCGCCAGCAGCTGGGGGGCCTCCTACGAGCAGTACTTC. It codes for CASSWGASYEQYF.

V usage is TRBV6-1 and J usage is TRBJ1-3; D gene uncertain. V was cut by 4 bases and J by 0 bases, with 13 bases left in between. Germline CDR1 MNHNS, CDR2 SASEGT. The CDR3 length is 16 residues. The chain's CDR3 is CASSGLGRHSGNTIYF. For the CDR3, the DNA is TGTGCCAGCAGTGGCCTTGGACGGCACTCTGGAAACACCATATATTTT.

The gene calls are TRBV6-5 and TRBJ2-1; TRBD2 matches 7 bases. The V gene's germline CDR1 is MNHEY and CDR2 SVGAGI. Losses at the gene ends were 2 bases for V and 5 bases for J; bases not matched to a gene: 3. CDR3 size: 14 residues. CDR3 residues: CASSYQRGNNEQFF. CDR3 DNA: TGTGCCAGCAGTTACCAGCGGGGAAACAATGAGCAGTTCTTC.

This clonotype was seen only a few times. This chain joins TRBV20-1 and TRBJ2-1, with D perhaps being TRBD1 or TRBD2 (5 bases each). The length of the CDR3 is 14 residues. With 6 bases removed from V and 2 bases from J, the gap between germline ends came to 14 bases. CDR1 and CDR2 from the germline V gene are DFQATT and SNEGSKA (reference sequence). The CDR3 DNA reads TGCAGTGCCGGGGAAGGACACACCTACAATGAGCAGTTCTTC. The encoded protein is CSAGEGHTYNEQFF.

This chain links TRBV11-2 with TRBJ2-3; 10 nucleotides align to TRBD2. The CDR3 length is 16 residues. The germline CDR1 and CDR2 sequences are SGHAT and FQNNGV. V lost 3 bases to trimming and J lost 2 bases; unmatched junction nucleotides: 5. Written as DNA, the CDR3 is TGTGCCAGCAGCTTTGATCTAGCGGGGGACACAGATACGCAGTATTTT. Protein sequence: CASSFDLAGDTDTQYF.

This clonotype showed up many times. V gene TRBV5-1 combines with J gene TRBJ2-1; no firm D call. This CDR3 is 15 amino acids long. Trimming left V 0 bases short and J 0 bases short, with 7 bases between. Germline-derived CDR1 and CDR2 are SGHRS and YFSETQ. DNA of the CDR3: TGCGCCAGCAGCTTGGACTTTAGCTCCTACAATGAGCAGTTCTTC. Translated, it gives CASSLDFSSYNEQFF.

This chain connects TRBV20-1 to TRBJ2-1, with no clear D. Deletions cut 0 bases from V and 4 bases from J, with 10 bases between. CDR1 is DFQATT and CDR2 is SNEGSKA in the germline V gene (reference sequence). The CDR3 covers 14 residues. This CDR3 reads CSARDRVLYNEQFF. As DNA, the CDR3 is TGCAGTGCTAGAGACCGGGTCCTATACAATGAGCAGTTCTTC.

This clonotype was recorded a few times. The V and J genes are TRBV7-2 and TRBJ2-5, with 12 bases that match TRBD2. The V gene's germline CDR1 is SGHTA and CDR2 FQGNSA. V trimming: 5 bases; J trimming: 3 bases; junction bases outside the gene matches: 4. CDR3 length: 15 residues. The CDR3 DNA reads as TGTGCCAGCAGCGCCGGACTAGCGGGGAAAGAGACCCAGTACTTC. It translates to CASSAGLAGKETQYF.

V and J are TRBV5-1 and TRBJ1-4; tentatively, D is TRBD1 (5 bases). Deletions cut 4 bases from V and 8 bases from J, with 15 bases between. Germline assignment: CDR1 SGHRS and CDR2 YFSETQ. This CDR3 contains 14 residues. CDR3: CASSPGGLREKLFF. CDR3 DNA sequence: TGCGCCAGCAGCCCCGGGGGTTTGAGGGAAAAACTGTTTTTT.

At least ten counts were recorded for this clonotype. In DNA, the CDR3 is TGTGCCAGCAGCTATAGCTCCTACGAGCAGTACTTC. Protein sequence: CASSYSSYEQYF. The V gene is TRBV6-2 or TRBV6-3, the J gene TRBJ2-7; no reliable D call. V was cut by 6 bases and J by 0 bases, with 6 bases left in between. The CDR3 spans 12 residues. Germline CDR1 is MNHEY and CDR2 is SVGEGT.

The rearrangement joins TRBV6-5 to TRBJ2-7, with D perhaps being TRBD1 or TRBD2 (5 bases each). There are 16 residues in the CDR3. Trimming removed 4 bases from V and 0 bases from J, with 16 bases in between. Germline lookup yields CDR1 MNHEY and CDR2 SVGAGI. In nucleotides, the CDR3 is TGTGCCAGCAGTTTAACCGGGACCAAAAGCTCCTACGAGCAGTACTTC. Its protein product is CASSLTGTKSSYEQYF.

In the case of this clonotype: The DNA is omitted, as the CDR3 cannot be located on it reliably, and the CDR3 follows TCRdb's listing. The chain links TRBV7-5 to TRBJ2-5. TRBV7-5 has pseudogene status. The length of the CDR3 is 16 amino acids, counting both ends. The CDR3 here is CISVSEASIETETQYF.

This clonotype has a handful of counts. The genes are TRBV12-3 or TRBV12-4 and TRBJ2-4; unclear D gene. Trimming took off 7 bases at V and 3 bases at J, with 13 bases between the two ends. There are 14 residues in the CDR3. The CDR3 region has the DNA TGTGCCAGCACCAGAGAGATCGGCAAAAACATTCAGTACTTC. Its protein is CASTREIGKNIQYF.

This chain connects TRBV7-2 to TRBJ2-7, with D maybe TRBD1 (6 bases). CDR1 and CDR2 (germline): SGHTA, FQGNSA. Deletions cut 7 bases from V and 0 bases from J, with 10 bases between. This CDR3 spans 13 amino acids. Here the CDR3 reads CASKRDNSYEQYF. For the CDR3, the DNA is TGTGCCAGCAAGAGGGACAACTCCTACGAGCAGTACTTC.

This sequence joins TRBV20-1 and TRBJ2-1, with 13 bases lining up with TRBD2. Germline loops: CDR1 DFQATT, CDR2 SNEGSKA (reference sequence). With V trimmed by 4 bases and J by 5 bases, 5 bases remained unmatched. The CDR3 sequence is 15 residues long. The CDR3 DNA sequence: TGCAGTGCTATTCCACTAGCGGGGGGGCACAATGAGCAGTTCTTC. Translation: CSAIPLAGGHNEQFF.

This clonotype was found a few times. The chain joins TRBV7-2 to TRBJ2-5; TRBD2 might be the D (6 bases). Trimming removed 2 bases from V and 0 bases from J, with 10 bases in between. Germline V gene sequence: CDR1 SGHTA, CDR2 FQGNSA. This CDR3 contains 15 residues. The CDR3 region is CASSLPGGYQETQYF. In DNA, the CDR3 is TGTGCCAGCAGCTTACCTGGGGGGTACCAAGAGACCCAGTACTTC.

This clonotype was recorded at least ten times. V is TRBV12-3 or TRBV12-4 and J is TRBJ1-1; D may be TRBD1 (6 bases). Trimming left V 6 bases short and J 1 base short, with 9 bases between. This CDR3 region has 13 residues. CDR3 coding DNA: TGTGCCAGCAGCCAACAGGGGAACACTGAAGCTTTCTTT. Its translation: CASSQQGNTEAFF.

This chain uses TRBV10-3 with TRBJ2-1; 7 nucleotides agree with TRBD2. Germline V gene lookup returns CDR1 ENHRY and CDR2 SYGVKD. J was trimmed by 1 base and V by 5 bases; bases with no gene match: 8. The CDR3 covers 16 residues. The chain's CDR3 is CAISTRAGRSYNEQFF. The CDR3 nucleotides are TGTGCCATCAGTACCAGAGCGGGACGATCCTACAATGAGCAGTTCTTC.

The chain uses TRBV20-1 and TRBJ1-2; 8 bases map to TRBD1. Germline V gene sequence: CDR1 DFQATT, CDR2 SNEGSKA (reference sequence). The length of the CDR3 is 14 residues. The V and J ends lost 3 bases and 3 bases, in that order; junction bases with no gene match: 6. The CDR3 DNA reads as TGCAGTGCTAGCCCCGGACAGGGACACTATGGCTACACCTTC. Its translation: CSASPGQGHYGYTF.

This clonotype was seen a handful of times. In DNA, the CDR3 is TGTGCCAGCGCGGGGATCAATCAGCCCCAGCATTTT. This encodes CASAGINQPQHF. The genes are TRBV12-3 or TRBV12-4 and TRBJ1-5, with D hard to call. The length of the CDR3 is 12 residues. Trimming stripped 8 bases from V and 3 bases from J, with 8 bases between.

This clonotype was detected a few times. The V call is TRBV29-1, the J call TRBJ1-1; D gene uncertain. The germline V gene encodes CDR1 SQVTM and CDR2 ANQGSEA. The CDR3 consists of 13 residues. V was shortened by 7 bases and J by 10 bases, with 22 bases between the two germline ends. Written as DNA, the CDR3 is TGCAGCGCCAATGACGGGATAATCGTGGGAGCTTTCTTT. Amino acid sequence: CSANDGIIVGAFF.